Listed below are T cell receptor beta chains from one sample, sequenced in a study of cytomegalovirus exposure and HLA in healthy donors. Data came from immunoSEQ multiplex PCR; TCRdb stores just in-frame clones and leaves some out. The profile shows about 69,000 clones, 74% of them singletons. The sequenced sample was PBMCs. Source of these receptors: a woman in her sixties in good health and CMV-seropositive. CDR3s leave out the opening cysteine and the closing phenylalanine or tryptophan. Expanded clones get a size class; other rows say once, few or many, or leave the size out.

TRBV6-5	NA	ASKWRGQADEQY
TRBV30	NA	AWRKAGVGTGELF
TRBV19	NA	ASSLYSTGNTEAF
TRBV15	NA	ATGGLANEKLF
TRBV7-9	NA	ASSPGTFSYNEQF
TRBV5-1	NA	ASSLGTGGGRETQY
TRBV9	once	ASSVAGPGPGGELF
TRBV4-2	NA	ASSQTGGNQPQH
TRBV27	NA	ASSFYSSYEQY
TRBV6-6	NA	ASRRGELDTQY
TRBV5-1	NA	ASSLAMGLNTEAF
TRBV6-5	few	ASSYPGTGLLA
TRBV2	few	ASTVNSGNTIY
TRBV27	NA	ASSQGLAGPWGEQY
TRBV11-2	few	ASSPRGGLGSTDTQY
TRBV12-5	NA	ASGLVLGGPQY